This T cell receptor (beta chain) originates from a study of technical replicates of blood from a few donors. This clone was seen only a few times. At one boundary the junction diverges from the germline segment, which might be a read error. TCRdb's copy holds only in-frame clones and misses some; the assay was immunoSEQ multiplex PCR. The sample shows tens of thousands of clones, 92% of them seen only once. The CDR3 consists of 17 residues. Germline loops: CDR1 LGHNT, CDR2 FRNRAP. This sequence was found in a human donor in good health. V usage is TRBV12-5 and J usage is TRBJ2-1, with 11 nucleotides matching TRBD2. The specimen was T cells isolated from PBMCs. The CDR3 nucleotides are TGTGCTAGTGCTTTGATAGCGGGGGGGTCAAGCAGGAATGAGCAGTTCTTC. Its translation is CASALIAGGSSRNEQFF. The full variable domain, completed using reference TRBV12-5 and TRBJ2-1, is DARVTQTPRHKVTEMGQEVTMRCQPILGHNTVFWYRQTMMQGLELLAYFRNRAPLDDSGMPKDRFSAEMPDATLATLKIQPSEPRDSAVYFCASALIAGGSSRNEQFFGPGTRLTVL.